This T cell receptor beta chain stems from a study of chemoradiotherapy in HPV16-positive cancers. Profiled with immunoSEQ multiplex PCR; TCRdb holds only in-frame clones, not every one. The profile covers fewer than 20,000 clones, with just under 80% appearing a single time and approximately 11% taken by the ten largest. Germline loops: CDR1 MNHEY, CDR2 SVGAGI. V lost 5 bases, J lost 5 bases, and 7 bases stayed unmatched. CDR3 length equals 14 residues. The chain is built from TRBV6-5 and TRBJ1-1; 8 bases line up with TRBD1. Collection took place from a patient who underwent chemoradiotherapy. This receptor was identified in a human donor with HPV-associated anogenital cancer. CDR3 DNA sequence: TGTGCCAGCAGTACGACAGGGGTTGTGACTGAAGCTTTCTTT. Translated: CASSTTGVVTEAFF.